This TCR beta chain was recorded in a study of preoperative IRX-2 immunotherapy in early breast cancer. Stated treatment: preoperative locoregional IRX-2 cytokine immunotherapy. This phase Ib study tested locoregional IRX-2 cytokine immunotherapy given before surgery. Clones were read by immunoSEQ multiplex PCR, and TCRdb kept only the in-frame ones, dropping some. The sample records 40,000 to 45,000 clones, roughly 80% being singletons. The V gene's germline CDR1 is MNHGY and CDR2 SAAAGT. There are 13 residues in the CDR3. V was shortened by 5 bases and J by 0 bases, with 7 bases between the two germline ends.

The material was tumor tissue, obtained after IRX-2 immunotherapy. The receptor was derived from a human donor with breast cancer. The gene calls are TRBV6-8 and TRBJ1-1, with D uncertain. Written as DNA, the CDR3 is TGTGCCAGCAGTGACCGGGTGAACACTGAAGCTTTCTTT. Translated: CASSDRVNTEAFF.